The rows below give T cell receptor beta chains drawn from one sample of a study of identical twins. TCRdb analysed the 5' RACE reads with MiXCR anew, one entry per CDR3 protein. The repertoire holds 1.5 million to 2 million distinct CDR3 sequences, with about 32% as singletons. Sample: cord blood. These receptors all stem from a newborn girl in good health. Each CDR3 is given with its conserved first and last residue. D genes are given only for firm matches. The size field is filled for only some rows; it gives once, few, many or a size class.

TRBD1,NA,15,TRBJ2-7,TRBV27,TGTGCCAGCAGCTTTGCGGACAGGGCGGTCAACGAGCAGTACTTC,CASSFADRAVNEQYF
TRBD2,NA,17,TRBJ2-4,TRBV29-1,TGCAGCGTTGAAGGTAGCGGGGGGGCCTGGGCCAAAAACATTCAGTACTTC,CSVEGSGGAWAKNIQYF
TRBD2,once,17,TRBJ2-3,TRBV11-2,TGTGCCAGCAGCCCAAAGCTTGCGAGCGGGGGAACAGATACGCGGTATTTT,CASSPKLASGGTDTRYF
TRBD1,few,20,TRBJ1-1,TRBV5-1,TGCGCCAGCAGCCCAGGCATGATAGGGACAGTACGAGGGATGAACACTGAAGCTTTCTTT,CASSPGMIGTVRGMNTEAFF
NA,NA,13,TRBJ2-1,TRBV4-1,TGCGCCAGCAGCCAAGACCCGGGCAGAGAGCAGTTCTTC,CASSQDPGREQFF
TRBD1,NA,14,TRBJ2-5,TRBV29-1,TGCAGCGTTGAAGATTGGGGGACAGGGGAGACCCAGTACTTC,CSVEDWGTGETQYF
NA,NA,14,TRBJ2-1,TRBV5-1,TGCGCCAGCAGCTTGGTCCTATCGGGGTTTGAGCAGTTCTTC,CASSLVLSGFEQFF
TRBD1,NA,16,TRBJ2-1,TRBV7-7,TGTGCCAGCAGTACTGCACAGGGGGCTAGTTATAATGAGCAGTTCTTC,CASSTAQGASYNEQFF
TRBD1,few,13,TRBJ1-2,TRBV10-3,TGTGCCACCTATCCAGGGACAGGGAATGGCTACACCTTC,CATYPGTGNGYTF
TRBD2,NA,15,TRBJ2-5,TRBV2,TGTGCCAGCAGTCAAAGGACTAGCGGGCCTAATGAGCAGTACTTC,CASSQRTSGPNEQYF
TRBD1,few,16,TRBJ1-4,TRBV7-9,TGTGCCAGCAGCTCGAGCGCGGGACAGGCTAATGAAAAACTGTTTTTT,CASSSSAGQANEKLFF
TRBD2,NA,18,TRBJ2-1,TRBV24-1,TGTGCCACCAGTGACCACCGATGGACTAGCGGGGTCTACAATGAGCAGTTCTTC,CATSDHRWTSGVYNEQFF
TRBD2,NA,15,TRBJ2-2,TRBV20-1,TGCAGTGCTAGATTAGCGGGCCTGAACACCGGGGAGCTGTTTTTT,CSARLAGLNTGELFF
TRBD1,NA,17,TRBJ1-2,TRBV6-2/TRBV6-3,TGTGCCAGCTCAACATTCGGGACAGGGAACGGGAACTATGGCTACACCTTC,CASSTFGTGNGNYGYTF
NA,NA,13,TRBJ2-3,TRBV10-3,TGTGCCATCAACCCGGCTAGCGCAGATACGCAGTATTTT,CAINPASADTQYF